This T cell receptor (beta chain) was sequenced in a study of blood T cell repertoires in COVID-19. The assay was immunoSEQ multiplex PCR, and TCRdb's table has in-frame clones only and misses some. This sample has some 170,000 clones, with roughly 87% found just once. With 3 bases removed from V and 2 bases from J, the gap between germline ends came to 5 bases. Germline CDR1 is MDHEN and CDR2 is SYDVKM. This CDR3 is 12 amino acids long. The TCR sequence derives from an older woman who had recovered from COVID-19. Specimen: peripheral blood. The chain combines TRBV28 with TRBJ2-7, with no clear D. This chain's CDR3 is CASSFSAYEQYF. CDR3 coding DNA: TGTGCCAGCAGTTTCTCAGCCTACGAGCAGTACTTC.